The 26 T cell receptor beta chains below come from one sample, sequenced in a study of Graves' ophthalmopathy and Graves' hyperthyroidism. Amplification of the TCR beta CDR3 regions used RNA transcripts (as template). The first-round RT-PCR employed HTBI primers together with the Qiagen OneStep RT-PCR kit. A multiplex PCR was then performed as the second round. Each CDR3 protein gets one entry after TCRdb re-called the multiplex PCR reads with MiXCR. The table records about 220,000 distinct CDR3 sequences, about a fifth of them present only once. Source material: peripheral blood. These TCRs come from a woman aged 45 to 65 with Graves' ophthalmopathy.

The chain joins TRBV30 to TRBJ2-7, with 7 bases lining up with TRBD1. The trim removed 1 base at V and 3 bases at J, leaving 9 bases unmatched. Germline V lookup: CDR1 GTSNPN, CDR2 SVGIG (reference sequence). This CDR3 is 15 amino acids long. This CDR3 reads CAWSGAGTVNYEQYF. CDR3 sequence (DNA): TGTGCCTGGAGTGGAGCCGGGACAGTAAACTACGAGCAGTACTTC.

This clonotype was seen ten or more times. The rearrangement joins TRBV14 to TRBJ1-2, with D possibly matching TRBD1 (5 bases). Trimming removed 4 bases at V and 7 bases at J, with 16 bases between. This CDR3 is built from 14 residues. Germline lookup yields CDR1 SGHDN and CDR2 FVKESK. The CDR3 loop is CASSRNVPGTGYTF. CDR3 DNA sequence: TGTGCCAGCAGCCGAAATGTTCCAGGGACTGGCTACACCTTC.

This clonotype appeared many times. This rearrangement joins TRBV6-5 to TRBJ2-7; D might be TRBD1 or TRBD2, each matching 5 bases. Germline-derived CDR1 and CDR2 are MNHEY and SVGAGI. The CDR3 has 16 amino acids. The ends were cut back, 2 bases at V and 12 bases at J, with 26 bases in the middle. Here the CDR3 reads CASSYPGSGTGAKWYF. CDR3 DNA: TGTGCCAGCAGTTACCCGGGGAGCGGCACAGGCGCGAAGTGGTACTTC.

Many counts were recorded for this clonotype. This chain uses TRBV5-1 with TRBJ2-7; 10 nucleotides align to TRBD2. This CDR3 region has 15 residues. Germline V CDR1 and CDR2: SGHRS, YFSETQ. J gave up 3 bases and V 4 bases, and 7 bases lay outside the gene matches. The CDR3 DNA follows: TGCGCCAGCAGCCCCGCTAGCGGGAGTTACTACGAGCAGTACTTC. As protein: CASSPASGSYYEQYF.

Many counts were recorded for this clonotype. The V and J genes are TRBV5-1 and TRBJ2-3; D ambiguous. Trimming removed 0 bases from V and 5 bases from J, with 10 bases in between. Germline loops: CDR1 SGHRS, CDR2 YFSETQ. This CDR3 region has 14 residues. The CDR3 sequence is CASSLGSYLDTQYF. The CDR3 DNA is TGCGCCAGCAGCTTGGGGAGTTATCTAGATACGCAGTATTTT.

This CDR3 reads CASSTPQTGSYEQYF. CDR3 nucleotide sequence: TGTGCCAGCAGTACCCCACAGACAGGATCCTACGAGCAGTACTTC. This chain joins TRBV6-1 and TRBJ2-7, with a possible D match to TRBD1 (6 bases). CDR1 MNHNS and CDR2 SASEGT come from the germline V gene. Trimming pared 5 bases from V and 1 base from J, leaving 15 bases between. CDR3 length: 15 residues.

The V call is TRBV7-2, the J call TRBJ1-5; 7 nucleotides align to TRBD1. This CDR3 spans 15 amino acids. Germline lookup yields CDR1 SGHTA and CDR2 FQGNSA. Unmatched junction bases numbered 8, after V lost 5 bases and J lost 4 bases. The CDR3 region is CASSIRQGGNQPQHF. CDR3 bases: TGTGCCAGCAGCATTCGACAGGGAGGAAATCAGCCCCAGCATTTT.

This clonotype was found many times. The chain carries TRBV6-1 and TRBJ2-5, with D possibly TRBD2 on 6 matching bases. V lost 6 bases to trimming and J lost 7 bases, with 18 bases between them. CDR3 length: 14 amino acids. Germline CDR1 MNHNS, CDR2 SASEGT. In DNA, the CDR3 is TGTGCCAGCAGAGAACGGGAGTTAACGGCGACCCAGTACTTC. It translates to CASRERELTATQYF.

This clonotype was detected ten times or more. The chain combines TRBV2 with TRBJ1-2; D ambiguous. This CDR3 is built from 11 residues. The germline CDR1 and CDR2 sequences are SNHLY and FYNNEI. Trimming stripped 10 bases from V and 6 bases from J, with 12 bases between. CDR3 sequence: CATQAANGYTF. CDR3 nucleotide sequence: TGTGCCACCCAGGCCGCGAATGGCTACACCTTC. Using reference TRBV2 and TRBJ1-2 for the parts outside the CDR3, the full variable domain is EPEVTQTPSHQVTQMGQEVILRCVPISNHLYFYWYRQILGQKVEFLVSFYNNEISEKSEIFDDQFSVERPDGSNFTLKIRSTKLEDSAMYFCATQAANGYTFGSGTRLTVV.

This clonotype was seen at least ten times. The J gene is TRBJ2-7, the V gene TRBV7-2, with 9 bases matching TRBD1. The V segment lost 4 bases and the J segment 3 bases; nucleotides outside the gene matches: 4. In germline, CDR1 is SGHTA, CDR2 FQGNSA. The CDR3 is made up of 14 amino acids. The DNA for the CDR3 is TGTGCCAGCAGCTCCCGGGACAGGGTCTACGAGCAGTACTTC. It yields the protein CASSSRDRVYEQYF. The full variable domain, in which reference TRBV7-2 and TRBJ2-7 provide the parts outside the CDR3, is GAGVSQSPSNKVTEKGKDVELRCDPISGHTALYWYRQSLGQGLEFLIYFQGNSAPDKSGLPSDRFSAERTGGSVSTLTIQRTQQEDSAVYLCASSSRDRVYEQYFGPGTRLTVT.

The table lists this clonotype with many counts. The chain links TRBV5-5 to TRBJ1-5; no clear D. The CDR3 runs 15 residues. Germline assignment: CDR1 SGHKS and CDR2 YYEKEE (reference sequence). The V gene lost 6 bases and the J gene lost 3 bases, with 16 bases spanning the gap. The CDR3 DNA reads TGTGCCAGCACCCCAGGTCGCCCCCTCAATCAGCCCCAGCATTTT. Its protein product is CASTPGRPLNQPQHF.

This clonotype was seen many times. The gene calls are TRBV2 and TRBJ1-2; D uncertain. The germline gives CDR1 SNHLY, CDR2 FYNNEI. The V gene lost 8 bases and the J gene lost 3 bases, with 16 bases spanning the gap. The CDR3 has 14 amino acids. The DNA of the CDR3 is TGTGCCAGCTTACTAGGGAGGGAAGACTATGGCTACACCTTC. It specifies CASLLGREDYGYTF. Looking up the rest from reference TRBV2 and TRBJ1-2 gives the full variable domain: EPEVTQTPSHQVTQMGQEVILRCVPISNHLYFYWYRQILGQKVEFLVSFYNNEISEKSEIFDDQFSVERPDGSNFTLKIRSTKLEDSAMYFCASLLGREDYGYTFGSGTRLTVV.

This chain joins TRBV12-3 or TRBV12-4 and TRBJ2-7, with TRBD1 identical over 7 bases. This CDR3 comprises 13 residues. With V trimmed by 4 bases and J by 10 bases, 10 bases remained unmatched. CDR3 residues: CASSSRQGSGQYF. In nucleotides, the CDR3 is TGTGCCAGCAGTTCCCGACAGGGCTCCGGCCAGTACTTC.

There are many counts of this clonotype. The V and J genes are TRBV4-2 and TRBJ1-2; D gene ambiguous. The V and J ends lost 4 bases and 0 bases respectively, with 15 bases between them. Germline assignment: CDR1 LGHNA and CDR2 YNFKEQ. CDR3 length: 16 amino acids. The CDR3 sequence is CASSRDMGSANYGYTF. In DNA, the CDR3 is TGTGCCAGCAGCCGAGATATGGGGTCAGCTAACTATGGCTACACCTTC.

This clonotype showed up many times. The rearrangement joins TRBV4-1 to TRBJ2-7, with 11 positions matching TRBD2. Germline assignment: CDR1 MGHRA and CDR2 YSYEKL. The CDR3 spans 16 residues. The V gene end was trimmed by 3 bases and the J gene end by 4 bases; junction bases not matched to a gene: 8. The CDR3 loop is CASSQVTSGSSYEQYF. In nucleotides, the CDR3 is TGCGCCAGCAGCCAGGTTACTAGCGGGAGTTCTTACGAGCAGTACTTC.

The genes are TRBV28 and TRBJ1-3; 8 bases map to TRBD1. The CDR3 has 16 amino acids. J gave up 2 bases and V 5 bases, and 8 bases lay outside the gene matches. The germline CDR1 and CDR2 sequences are MDHEN and SYDVKM. The CDR3 here is CASSPRQGRAGNTIYF. The DNA of the CDR3 is TGTGCCAGCAGTCCTCGACAGGGGAGGGCTGGAAACACCATATATTTT.

This clonotype was counted ten times or more. The rearrangement joins TRBV10-3 to TRBJ1-2; no firm D call. V dropped 6 bases and J dropped 0 bases, with 8 bases sitting between them. This CDR3 is built from 13 residues. Germline V gene sequence: CDR1 ENHRY, CDR2 SYGVKD. DNA of the CDR3: TGTGCCATCAGCATGGACGCTAACTATGGCTACACCTTC. It yields the protein CAISMDANYGYTF.

This clonotype was recorded at least ten times. The chain employs TRBV11-2 and TRBJ2-2; D perhaps matches TRBD1 (7 bases). Trimming left V 5 bases short and J 5 bases short, with 24 bases between. Germline V lookup: CDR1 SGHAT, CDR2 FQNNGV. This CDR3 comprises 18 residues. The CDR3 here is CASSPRQTGSRGTGELFF. The CDR3 DNA reads TGTGCCAGCAGCCCCCGCCAGACAGGGTCGCGGGGAACCGGGGAGCTGTTTTTT.

This clonotype was seen a few times. V is TRBV15 and J is TRBJ2-7; 7 bases line up with TRBD2. This CDR3 spans 15 amino acids. The junction had 11 bases not matched to a gene; V was cut back by 3 bases and J by 6 bases. Germline CDR1 is LNHNV and CDR2 is YYDKDF (reference sequence). CDR3 DNA sequence: TGTGCCACCAGCAGTTTAAGCGGGACTACATCCGAGCAGTACTTC. Its translation is CATSSLSGTTSEQYF.

This clonotype was counted a few times. This sequence joins TRBV5-1 and TRBJ2-5, with D possibly TRBD1 on 6 matching bases. The germline V and J ends were trimmed by 2 bases and 1 base, with 9 bases remaining between them. The germline V gene has CDR1 SGHRS and CDR2 YFSETQ. The CDR3 has 14 residues. The CDR3 region is CASSFGQSQETQYF. The CDR3 DNA reads TGCGCCAGCAGCTTCGGACAGAGCCAAGAGACCCAGTACTTC.

This clonotype was counted at least ten times. The J gene is TRBJ1-1, the V gene TRBV2; weak D call: TRBD1 (5 bases). The V gene's germline CDR1 is SNHLY and CDR2 FYNNEI. Trimming stripped 8 bases from V and 8 bases from J, with 12 bases between. The length of the CDR3 is 11 residues. The CDR3 bases are TGTGCCAGCGGCGTCAGGGTAGAAGCTTTCTTT. Its protein product is CASGVRVEAFF.

In this sample, this clonotype turned up many times. This chain connects TRBV6-1 to TRBJ1-5; the D gene is possibly TRBD1 (6 bases). The CDR3 runs to 14 residues. Trimming shortened V by 6 bases and J by 3 bases, and 12 bases separated the two germline ends. Germline V gene data show CDR1 as MNHNS and CDR2 as SASEGT. The CDR3 bases are TGTGCCAGCAGATCGTCAGGGGACAATCAGCCCCAGCATTTT. It encodes CASRSSGDNQPQHF.

Ten or more counts support this clonotype. CDR3: CASSQNYAGLSRSEQYF. DNA of the CDR3: TGCGCCAGCAGCCAGAATTACGCCGGGCTCTCCAGGTCAGAGCAGTACTTC. This sequence joins TRBV5-1 and TRBJ2-7; D is undetermined. The CDR3 spans 17 residues. The V gene's germline CDR1 is SGHRS and CDR2 YFSETQ. V was shortened by 4 bases and J by 7 bases, with 27 bases between the two germline ends.

The table lists this clonotype with many counts. The chain couples TRBV7-9 to TRBJ2-4; D uncertain. V was pared by 6 bases and J by 0 bases, with 12 bases between. CDR3 length: 15 residues. Germline V CDR1 and CDR2: SEHNR, FQNEAQ (reference sequence). CDR3 protein: CASSPGSLAKNIQYF. CDR3 DNA sequence: TGTGCCAGCAGTCCGGGCTCTCTAGCCAAAAACATTCAGTACTTC.

The chain has TRBV3-1 and TRBJ1-1, with a tentative D call TRBD1 (5 bases). Trimming took off 1 base at V and 1 base at J, with 7 bases between the two ends. CDR1 and CDR2 from the germline V gene are LGHDT and YNNKEL (reference sequence). CDR3 length: 14 residues. In nucleotides, the CDR3 is TGTGCCAGCAGCCAAGCAGGGAGGAACACTGAAGCTTTCTTT. Translating gives CASSQAGRNTEAFF.

This clonotype came up many times. The chain combines TRBV30 with TRBJ2-7; 7 bases match TRBD1. This CDR3 is built from 13 residues. J gave up 4 bases and V 3 bases, and 6 bases lay outside the gene matches. Per germline, CDR1 GTSNPN and CDR2 SVGIG (reference sequence). CDR3 sequence (DNA): TGTGCCTGGAGCACCGGGACAGTATACGAGCAGTACTTC. Translating gives CAWSTGTVYEQYF.